This T cell receptor (beta chain) stems from a study of blood T cell repertoires in COVID-19. Study processing details: Cell counts per sample came from amplifying reference gene primers. Here immunoSEQ multiplex PCR was the method, and the copy in TCRdb shows in-frame clones only, minus some. The V and J calls and clone size were taken over from that table, and D and trimming were inferred from the DNA. The profile shows about 190,000 clones, 75% to 90% of them singletons. This CDR3 is 15 amino acids long. The V gene's germline CDR1 is LGHDT and CDR2 YNNKEL (reference sequence). V lost 5 bases and J 3 bases, leaving 17 bases between the germline ends.

The rearrangement uses TRBV3-1 (or the pseudogene TRBV3-2) and TRBJ2-7; D possibly corresponds to TRBD1 (5 bases). Sequenced material: peripheral blood. The sequence was collected from a man aged 30 to 45 with acute or convalescent COVID-19. CDR3 DNA sequence: TGTGCCAGCAGCAGAGGCAGGGCGAGTGACTACGAGCAGTACTTC. Its protein is CASSRGRASDYEQYF.